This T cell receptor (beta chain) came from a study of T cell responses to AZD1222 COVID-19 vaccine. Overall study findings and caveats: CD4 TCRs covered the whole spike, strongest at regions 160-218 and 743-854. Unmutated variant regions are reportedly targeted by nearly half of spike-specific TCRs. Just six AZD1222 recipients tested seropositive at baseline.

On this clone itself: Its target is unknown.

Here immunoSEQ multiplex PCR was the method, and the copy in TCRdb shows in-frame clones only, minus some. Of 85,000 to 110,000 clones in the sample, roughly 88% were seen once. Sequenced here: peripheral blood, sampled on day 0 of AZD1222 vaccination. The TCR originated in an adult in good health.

CDR3 sequence (DNA): TGTGCCAGCTCACCACCGGCGGGGGACCGAAACACCATATATTTT. This gives the protein CASSPPAGDRNTIYF. V and J are TRBV18 and TRBJ1-3, with D possibly being TRBD1 (5 bases). This CDR3 is 15 amino acids long. The germline CDR1 and CDR2 sequences are KGHSH and LQKENI. The V end was cut by 0 bases, the J end by 5 bases, with 11 bases between.